The 18 T cell receptor beta chains listed next were all sequenced from one sample in a study of Ad26.COV2.S vaccination and SARS-CoV-2 variants. Documented treatment: around 19 received Ad26.COV2.S at low or high dose, single or two shots; 5 received placebo; per-sample allocation not given. Sampling was done on day 63 after the first vaccine or placebo injection. TCRdb keeps only in-frame clones here, not all; method: immunoSEQ multiplex PCR. The sample records about 450,000 clones, 89% being singletons. The source was peripheral blood, collected in a trial of Ad26.COV2.S vaccine versus placebo. These receptors were collected from a person aged 18 to 59 who received the Ad26.COV2.S COVID-19 vaccine or a placebo.

The chain is built from TRBV28 and TRBJ2-1; the D gene is possibly TRBD2 (6 bases). V lost 8 bases and J lost 5, with 22 bases in between. Germline V gene lookup returns CDR1 MDHEN and CDR2 SYDVKM. The CDR3 contains 16 residues. The CDR3 coding sequence is TGTGCCAGCCACCCCACCCGGGACTTCATTAACAATGAGCAGTTCTTC. This translates into CASHPTRDFINNEQFF.

As DNA, the CDR3 is TGCGCCAGCAGCTTCCCGTCTCCCTACGAGCAGTACTTC. Its protein product is CASSFPSPYEQYF. The V gene is TRBV5-1, the J gene TRBJ2-7; D is ambiguous. The CDR3 covers 13 residues. CDR1 is SGHRS, CDR2 YFSETQ, per germline. V was pared by 2 bases and J by 2 bases, with 8 bases between. Variable domain in full (rest from reference TRBV5-1 and TRBJ2-7): KAGVTQTPRYLIKTRGQQVTLSCSPISGHRSVSWYQQTPGQGLQFLFEYFSETQRNKGNFPGRFSGRQFSNSRSEMNVSTLELGDSALYLCASSFPSPYEQYFGPGTRLTVT.

The rearrangement joins TRBV5-5 to TRBJ1-1; D is uncertain. V was shortened by 0 bases and J by 11 bases, with 11 bases between the two germline ends. The CDR3 has 12 amino acids. Germline V CDR1 and CDR2: SGHKS, YYEKEE (reference sequence). This CDR3 is CASSLVFNGAFF. The CDR3 DNA sequence: TGTGCCAGCAGCTTGGTCTTCAACGGCGCTTTCTTT. Full variable domain (rest looked up from reference TRBV5-5 and TRBJ1-1): DAGVTQSPTHLIKTRGQQVTLRCSPISGHKSVSWYQQVLGQGPQFIFQYYEKEERGRGNFPDRFSARQFPNYSSELNVNALLLGDSALYLCASSLVFNGAFFGQGTRLTVV.

Remarks on this clone: This sample also contains other DNA sequences that code for the same CDR3. The chain has TRBV2 and TRBJ2-2; D uncertain. Germline values: CDR1 SNHLY, CDR2 FYNNEI. This CDR3 has 13 amino acids. V dropped 4 bases and J dropped 2 bases, with 5 bases sitting between them. The CDR3 is CASSVINTGELFF. In DNA, the CDR3 is TGTGCCAGCAGTGTTATAAACACCGGGGAGCTGTTTTTT.

The CDR3: CASSVTSSAGSSGYTF. The CDR3 region has the DNA TGTGCCAGTAGTGTGACGTCATCCGCAGGGAGTAGTGGCTACACCTTC. V usage is TRBV19 and J usage is TRBJ1-2; possibly TRBD1 for D (5 bases). Trimming took 5 bases from V and 7 from J, leaving 23 bases between them. In germline, CDR1 is LNHDA, CDR2 SQIVND (reference sequence). CDR3 length: 16 amino acids. Drawing the rest from reference TRBV19 and TRBJ1-2, the complete variable domain is DGGITQSPKYLFRKEGQNVTLSCEQNLNHDAMYWYRQDPGQGLRLIYYSQIVNDFQKGDIAEGYSVSREKKESFPLTVTSAQKNPTAFYLCASSVTSSAGSSGYTFGSGTRLTVV.

The chain is built from TRBV15 and TRBJ2-7; TRBD1 matches 7 bases. In germline, CDR1 is LNHNV, CDR2 YYDKDF (reference sequence). Unmatched junction bases numbered 6, after V lost 0 bases and J lost 4 bases. CDR3 size: 15 residues. The CDR3 loop reads CATSRDRTGAYEQYF. CDR3 nucleotide sequence: TGTGCCACCAGCAGAGATCGAACAGGGGCATACGAGCAGTACTTC.

The CDR3 DNA reads TGTGCCAGAAGCTGGGCGACGGACGACTCTGGAAACACCATATATTTT. It is translated as CARSWATDDSGNTIYF. V is TRBV5-3 and J is TRBJ1-3; D remains ambiguous. TRBV5-3 carries the ORF label, with uncertain function. V was cut by 3 bases and J by 0 bases, with 13 bases left in between. The CDR3 is 16 amino acids.

The chain joins TRBV5-5 to TRBJ2-5; D is unclear. V dropped 2 bases and J dropped 3 bases, with 5 bases sitting between them. The CDR3 has 12 amino acids. Germline CDR1 is SGHKS and CDR2 is YYEKEE (reference sequence). CDR3 loop: CASSFTEETQYF. The CDR3 nucleotides are TGTGCCAGCAGCTTCACAGAAGAGACCCAGTACTTC.

This chain links TRBV27 with TRBJ2-2, with 8 bases aligning to TRBD2. Germline V lookup: CDR1 MNHEY, CDR2 SMNVEV (reference sequence). The CDR3 has 14 amino acids. The ends lost 5 bases at V and 7 bases at J; junction bases unmatched: 6. Here the CDR3 reads CASSLTGGNGELFF. In nucleotides, the CDR3 is TGTGCCAGCAGTCTAACGGGGGGGAACGGGGAGCTGTTTTTT.

This chain uses TRBV7-2 with TRBJ1-6, with D maybe TRBD1 (5 bases). CDR3 size: 15 residues. Trimming took off 3 bases at V and 7 bases at J, with 13 bases between the two ends. From germline, CDR1 is SGHTA and CDR2 FQGNSA. CDR3 nucleotide sequence: TGTGCCAGCAGCTTCGTAACAGGCGGAAATTCACCCCTCCACTTT. Protein: CASSFVTGGNSPLHF.

The CDR3 protein is CASSWGGFGEKLFF. CDR3 nucleotide sequence: TGTGCCAGCAGTTGGGGAGGTTTTGGTGAAAAACTGTTTTTT. The chain is built from TRBV28 and TRBJ1-4; D call uncertain. Germline loops: CDR1 MDHEN, CDR2 SYDVKM. The germline V and J ends were trimmed by 4 bases and 7 bases, with 13 bases remaining between them. This CDR3 is built from 14 residues.

The chain has TRBV11-2 and TRBJ2-5; 12 bases are a match to TRBD2. The V gene's germline CDR1 is SGHAT and CDR2 FQNNGV. The CDR3 sequence is 16 residues long. V was clipped by 1 base and J by 2 bases; unmatched bases: 2. The CDR3 spells CASSLGLAGVQETQYF. DNA for the CDR3: TGTGCCAGCAGCTTAGGACTAGCGGGGGTGCAAGAGACCCAGTACTTC.

A single count supports this clone. The J gene is TRBJ1-1, the V gene TRBV6-6, with D unclear. The CDR3 runs 12 residues. The V gene lost 6 bases and the J gene lost 1 base, with 6 bases spanning the gap. Germline CDR1 is MNHNY and CDR2 is SVGAGI (reference sequence). CDR3 residues: CASSPSNTEAFF. For the CDR3, the DNA is TGTGCCAGCAGCCCCTCGAACACTGAAGCTTTCTTT.

The gene calls are TRBV27 and TRBJ1-4; 9 bases line up with TRBD1. The CDR3 is 14 residues long. Germline V gene data show CDR1 as MNHEY and CDR2 as SMNVEV (reference sequence). Unmatched junction bases numbered 5, after V lost 5 bases and J lost 7 bases. The CDR3 is CASSLQGAGEKLFF. The CDR3 DNA reads TGTGCCAGCAGTCTACAGGGGGCGGGTGAAAAACTGTTTTTT.

This clone was observed a single time. The gene calls are TRBV3-1 (or the pseudogene TRBV3-2) and TRBJ2-1, with D perhaps TRBD2 (5 bases). The ends were cut back, 4 bases at V and 0 bases at J, with 13 bases in the middle. Per germline, CDR1 LGHDT and CDR2 YNNKEL (reference sequence). The CDR3 length is 16 residues. The CDR3 bases are TGTGCCAGCAGCCCGCCCAGCGGCCTCTCCTACAATGAGCAGTTCTTC. Its protein is CASSPPSGLSYNEQFF.

The chain uses TRBV18 and TRBJ2-2, with 7 bases that match TRBD1. V was clipped by 2 bases and J by 3 bases; unmatched bases: 6. This CDR3 contains 16 residues. Germline V gene data show CDR1 as KGHSH and CDR2 as LQKENI. CDR3 sequence reads: CASSPFRDRYTGELFF. The CDR3 DNA sequence: TGTGCCAGCTCACCATTCCGGGACAGATACACCGGGGAGCTGTTTTTT. Supplemented by reference TRBV18 and TRBJ2-2, the full variable domain reads NAGVMQNPRHLVRRRGQEARLRCSPMKGHSHVYWYRQLPEEGLKFMVYLQKENIIDESGMPKERFSAEFPKEGPSILRIQQVVRGDSAAYFCASSPFRDRYTGELFFGEGSRLTVL.

The chain recombines TRBV9 with TRBJ1-1; 7 positions match TRBD1. Germline loops: CDR1 SGDLS, CDR2 YYNGEE. Unmatched junction bases numbered 9, after V lost 0 bases and J lost 7 bases. This CDR3 region has 15 residues. The CDR3 DNA reads as TGTGCCAGCAGCGTAGCGGTGGTGGGACAGCATGAAGCTTTCTTT. This sequence encodes CASSVAVVGQHEAFF. The variable domain in full, completed from reference TRBV9 and TRBJ1-1, reads DSGVTQTPKHLITATGQRVTLRCSPRSGDLSVYWYQQSLDQGLQFLIQYYNGEERAKGNILERFSAQQFPDLHSELNLSSLELGDSALYFCASSVAVVGQHEAFFGQGTRLTVV.

This clone turned up a few times. The chain carries TRBV6-6 and TRBJ2-2, with 9 bases aligning to TRBD2. There are 14 residues in the CDR3. V dropped 6 bases and J dropped 5; count of bases not matched to a gene: 4. Looked up from germline, CDR1 is MNHNY and CDR2 is SVGAGI (reference sequence). Here the CDR3 reads CASSGLATTGELFF. The CDR3 region has the DNA TGTGCCAGCAGCGGACTAGCGACAACCGGGGAGCTGTTTTTT.